This passage covers 7 T cell receptor beta chains from one sample sequenced in a study of blood T cell repertoires in COVID-19. Profiled with immunoSEQ multiplex PCR; TCRdb holds only in-frame clones, not every one. The profile shows roughly 100,000 clones, 81% of them singletons. The sample consisted of peripheral blood. All receptors derive from a man older than 75 with acute or convalescent COVID-19.

This clone was counted only a few times. The gene calls are TRBV5-1 and TRBJ2-5; 9 bases map to TRBD1. The V segment lost 6 bases and the J segment 4 bases; nucleotides outside the gene matches: 13. From germline, CDR1 is SGHRS and CDR2 YFSETQ. The CDR3 length is 16 residues. The CDR3 region has the DNA TGCGCCAGCAATGAACAGGGGGCAGGAGCAGGAGAGACCCAGTACTTC. Its translation is CASNEQGAGAGETQYF. The variable domain in full, with the rest retrieved from reference TRBV5-1 and TRBJ2-5, is KAGVTQTPRYLIKTRGQQVTLSCSPISGHRSVSWYQQTPGQGLQFLFEYFSETQRNKGNFPGRFSGRQFSNSRSEMNVSTLELGDSALYLCASNEQGAGAGETQYFGPGTRLLVL.

There are a few counts of this clone. The gene calls are TRBV30 and TRBJ1-2; 11 bases fit TRBD1. The V gene end was trimmed by 4 bases and the J gene end by 4 bases; junction bases not matched to a gene: 11. Germline CDR1 is GTSNPN and CDR2 is SVGIG (reference sequence). The CDR3 contains 16 residues. The CDR3 DNA is TGTGCCTGGAACGACCCAGGGACAGGGGGTGTCTATGGCTACACCTTC. Its protein is CAWNDPGTGGVYGYTF.

The genes are TRBV19 and TRBJ1-5; TRBD1 might be the D (6 bases). This CDR3 contains 16 residues. The germline V gene has CDR1 LNHDA and CDR2 SQIVND (reference sequence). Trimming took 2 bases from V and 0 from J, leaving 11 bases between them. CDR3: CASSIRTVNSNQPQHF. CDR3 DNA sequence: TGTGCCAGTAGTATAAGGACAGTTAATAGCAATCAGCCCCAGCATTTT.

The CDR3, as DNA: TGTGCCAGCAGCTCCCTTAGCGGAAACTACAATGAGCAGTTCTTC. Translating it yields CASSSLSGNYNEQFF. The gene calls are TRBV7-9 and TRBJ2-1; possibly TRBD2 for D (6 bases). The CDR3 extends over 15 amino acids. The germline V gene encodes CDR1 SEHNR and CDR2 FQNEAQ (reference sequence). V was shortened by 4 bases and J by 3 bases, with 13 bases between the two germline ends. The full variable domain, in which reference TRBV7-9 and TRBJ2-1 provide the parts outside the CDR3, is DTGVSQNPRHKITKRGQNVTFRCDPISEHNRLYWYRQTLGQGPEFLTYFQNEAQLEKSRLLSDRFSAERPKGSFSTLEIQRTEQGDSAMYLCASSSLSGNYNEQFFGPGTRLTVL.

This clone has only one observation. This CDR3 is CASSPGTATEAFF. As DNA, the CDR3 is TGTGCCAGCAGCCCCGGGACAGCCACTGAAGCTTTCTTT. This chain joins TRBV7-3 and TRBJ1-1; 7 nucleotides agree with TRBD1. Unmatched junction bases numbered 4, after V lost 5 bases and J lost 4 bases. Per germline, CDR1 SGHTA and CDR2 FQGTGA. The CDR3 has 13 residues.

The chain combines TRBV4-3 with TRBJ2-1; tentative D call: TRBD2 (5 bases). Germline CDR1 LGHNA, CDR2 YSLEER. CDR3 length equals 17 residues. V was clipped by 0 bases and J by 2 bases, with 14 bases between them. CDR3 nucleotides: TGCGCCAGCAGCCAAGATTGGCGAGGGAGCACCTACAATGAGCAGTTCTTC. Residues: CASSQDWRGSTYNEQFF.

The CDR3 here is CASSADRGLSTEAFF. In DNA, the CDR3 is TGTGCCAGCAGCGCGGACAGGGGGCTAAGTACTGAAGCTTTCTTT. The chain recombines TRBV5-6 with TRBJ1-1; 11 bases are a match to TRBD1. There are 15 residues in the CDR3. Trimming took 4 bases from V and 5 from J; bases not matched to a gene: 7. The germline V gene encodes CDR1 SGHDT and CDR2 YYEEEE.